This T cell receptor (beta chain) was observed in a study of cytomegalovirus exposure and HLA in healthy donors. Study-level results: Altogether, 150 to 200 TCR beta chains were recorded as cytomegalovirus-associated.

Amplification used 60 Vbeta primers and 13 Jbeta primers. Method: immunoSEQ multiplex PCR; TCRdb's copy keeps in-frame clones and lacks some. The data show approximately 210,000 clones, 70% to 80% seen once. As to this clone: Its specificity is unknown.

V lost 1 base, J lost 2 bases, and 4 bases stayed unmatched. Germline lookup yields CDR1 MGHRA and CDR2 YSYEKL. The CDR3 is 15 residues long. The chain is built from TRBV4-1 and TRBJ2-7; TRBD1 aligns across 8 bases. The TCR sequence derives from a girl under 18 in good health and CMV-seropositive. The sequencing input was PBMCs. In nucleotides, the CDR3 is TGCGCCAGCAGCCAAGCCGGGACAGGAACCTACGAGCAGTACTTC. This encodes CASSQAGTGTYEQYF.